This T cell receptor (beta chain) is from a study of CD8 T cells in ankylosing spondylitis. Points on this clonotype: Its antigen remains unknown.

Overall study results and limits: Typical of ankylosing spondylitis blood, it appeared, was a TCR beta motif of roughly eight highly homologous variants.

V lost 0 bases and J lost 5; bases outside the gene matches: 4. This CDR3 spans 15 amino acids. CDR1 is SGDLS and CDR2 is YYNGEE in the germline V gene. Using its own MiXCR run on the 5' RACE reads, TCRdb lists one record per CDR3 protein. The sample records hundreds of thousands of distinct CDR3 sequences, 26% being singletons. The sample taken for sequencing was blood, either unsorted or a sorted T cell fraction (not recorded which). V and J are TRBV9 and TRBJ2-5; TRBD2 aligns across 10 bases. The clonotype comes from a male donor with ankylosing spondylitis. The CDR3 protein is CASSVVSSGSETQYF. CDR3 DNA sequence: TGTGCCAGCAGCGTAGTGTCTAGCGGGAGTGAGACCCAGTACTTC.